The clone carrying this TCR beta chain was seen only a few times. Its antigen remains unidentified. Study-level results: Tumor Treg TCRs overlapped most with tumor naive CD4+ cells.

Memory CD4+ cells were defined as CD4+CD45RO+CD25-. Constant-region reverse primers amplified full-length variable regions, followed by semi-nested Nested Universal Primer A PCR. MiXCR was run by TCRdb on the 5' RACE reads, yielding one entry per CDR3 protein. The repertoire holds some 8,000 distinct CDR3 sequences, with approximately 52% as singletons. The trim removed 5 bases at V and 7 bases at J, leaving 5 bases unmatched. The CDR3 has 14 residues. Germline values: CDR1 SGHVS, CDR2 FNYEAQ. The receptor was isolated from a female donor with breast cancer. Sequenced material: memory CD4+ T cells sorted from a lymph node. Sample subset: memory CD4+ T cells, CD4+CD45RO+CD25-. This chain links TRBV7-6 with TRBJ1-3; 10 bases agree with TRBD1. CDR3 DNA sequence: TGTGCCAGCAGCGAACCGGGACAGGGGAACACCATATATTTT. It codes for CASSEPGQGNTIYF. Filled out from reference TRBV7-6 and TRBJ1-3, the complete variable domain reads GAGVSQSPRYKVTKRGQDVALRCDPISGHVSLYWYRQALGQGPEFLTYFNYEAQQDKSGLPNDRFSAERPEGSISTLTIQRTEQRDSAMYRCASSEPGQGNTIYFGEGSWLTVV.